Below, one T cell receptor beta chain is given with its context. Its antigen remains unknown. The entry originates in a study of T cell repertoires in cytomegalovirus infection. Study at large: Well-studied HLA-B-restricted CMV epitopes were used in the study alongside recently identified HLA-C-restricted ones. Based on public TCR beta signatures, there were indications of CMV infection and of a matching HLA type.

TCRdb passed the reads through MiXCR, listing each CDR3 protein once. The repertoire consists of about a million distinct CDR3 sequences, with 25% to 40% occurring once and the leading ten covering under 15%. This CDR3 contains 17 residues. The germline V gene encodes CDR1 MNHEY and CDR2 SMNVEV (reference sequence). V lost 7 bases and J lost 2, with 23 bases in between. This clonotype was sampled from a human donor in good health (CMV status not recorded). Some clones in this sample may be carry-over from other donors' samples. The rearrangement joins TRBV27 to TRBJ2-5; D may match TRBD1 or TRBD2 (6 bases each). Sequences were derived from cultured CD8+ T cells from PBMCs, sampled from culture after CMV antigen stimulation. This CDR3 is CASMGGLQGPTQETQYF. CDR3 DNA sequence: TGTGCCAGCATGGGAGGTCTTCAGGGGCCTACTCAAGAGACCCAGTACTTC.